This T cell receptor beta chain was profiled in a study of molecular identifiers for immune sequencing clone quantification. Sorting isolated naive CD8 T cells as CD8+CD4-CCR7+CD45RA+ events. The V segment lost 3 bases and the J segment 3 bases; nucleotides outside the gene matches: 17. CDR1 and CDR2 from the germline V gene are SGHDN and FVKESK. The CDR3 is made up of 18 amino acids. Notes on the study in general: Effector cells kept over 99% of their molecules in clones above 20 RNA copies, while naive cells kept under 1% there.

Using its own MiXCR run on the PCR reads, TCRdb lists one record per CDR3 protein. The repertoire holds about 510,000 distinct CDR3 sequences, around 23% seen once, with approximately 0.8% in the top ten. This clonotype was seen repeatedly, ten times or more. What it binds is unknown. This chain connects TRBV14 to TRBJ2-7, with 7 bases identical to TRBD2. Sequenced sample: naive CD8+ T cells from blood, with Jurkat cell RNA spiked in. Subset specified: FACS-sorted CD8+CD4-CCR7+CD45RA+ naive T cells. The sequence came from a human donor in good health. Some libraries in this study had Jurkat cell RNA spiked in. CDR3 sequence: CASSHVAGRSGVYYEQYF. The CDR3 coding sequence is TGTGCCAGCAGCCATGTCGCCGGGCGGAGCGGGGTATACTACGAGCAGTACTTC.